This TCR beta chain was captured in a study of CD8 T cells in ankylosing spondylitis. Concerning this clonotype: Its target is not known.

With molecular barcodes, quantitative 5'-RACE was used to make the TCR beta libraries. TCRdb reanalysed the 5' RACE reads using MiXCR and keeps one entry per CDR3 protein. The sample has approximately 300,000 distinct CDR3 sequences; under 25% are singletons. From germline, CDR1 is DFQATT and CDR2 SNEGSKA (reference sequence). This CDR3 spans 15 amino acids. V shed 3 bases and J 6 bases; nucleotides not matched to a gene: 6. Points from the study as a whole: It appeared that ankylosing spondylitis blood was characterized by a TCR beta motif of several highly homologous variants. Clones that were linked to disease were CD8+ and were relatively rare in peripheral blood. Certain motif variants had earlier appeared in reactive arthritis synovial fluid and blood.

The sequence derives from a female donor with ankylosing spondylitis or in good health (not recorded which). The sample comprised blood, either unsorted or a sorted T cell fraction (not recorded which). V gene TRBV20-1 combines with J gene TRBJ2-1; 12 nucleotides line up with TRBD1. CDR3 DNA: TGCAGTGCTAGTTCCGGGACAGGGGGCTTCAATGAGCAGTTCTTC. Its protein product is CSASSGTGGFNEQFF.